This TCR beta chain derives from a study of control samples from healthy donors and cancer patients. Trimming at V came to 7 bases and at J to 9 bases, leaving 6 bases not matched to a gene. The germline V gene encodes CDR1 LNHDA and CDR2 SQIVND (reference sequence). The CDR3 runs to 14 residues. Libraries were prepared by immunoSEQ multiplex PCR; TCRdb keeps only in-frame clonotypes and omits some of them. The repertoire holds more than 95,000 clones, with around 87% as singletons. This chain uses TRBV19 with TRBJ2-1; 13 bases line up with TRBD2. This TCR derives from a man aged 60 to 69 in good health. The material sequenced was blood. CDR3 coding DNA: TGTGCCAGTAAACAGGGACTAGCGGGGTCTGAGCAGTTCTTC. Its protein is CASKQGLAGSEQFF.